The T cell receptor beta chain described here comes from a study of blood T cell repertoires in COVID-19. Looking at the study overall: Donors in the United States, Italy and Spain gave samples during acute or convalescent COVID-19. T cells, B-cell-depleted T cells, or PBMCs supplied cDNA or gDNA.

V lost 6 bases, J lost 3 bases, and 11 bases lay in between. The V gene's germline CDR1 is LNHDA and CDR2 SQIVND (reference sequence). The CDR3 is 13 amino acids. Original data processing: Reference gene primer amplification yielded estimated nucleated cell counts. Method: immunoSEQ multiplex PCR; TCRdb's copy keeps in-frame clones and lacks some. V and J calls and clone size are those listed in that table; D and trimming were worked out from the DNA. The profile shows nearly 15,000 clones, 80% to 90% of them singletons. The specimen sequenced was peripheral blood. The sequence was collected from a human donor in a cohort sampled during active COVID-19. The chain recombines TRBV19 with TRBJ1-1; the D gene is possibly TRBD1 (5 bases). The CDR3 protein is CASRPQDDTEAFF. CDR3 coding DNA: TGTGCCAGTAGGCCACAGGACGACACTGAAGCTTTCTTT. The variable domain in full, completed from reference TRBV19 and TRBJ1-1, reads DGGITQSPKYLFRKEGQNVTLSCEQNLNHDAMYWYRQDPGQGLRLIYYSQIVNDFQKGDIAEGYSVSREKKESFPLTVTSAQKNPTAFYLCASRPQDDTEAFFGQGTRLTVV.